This TCR beta chain derives from a study of beta chain features in type 1 diabetes (dated 2018 in TCRdb). For the study in its entirety: Mean age, gender distribution, total cell number and subset yield did not differ between patients and healthy donors. A total of around 110,000,000 sorted cells were examined across all samples, and RNA yield correlated strongly with the number of cells per subset. The study compared TCRB repertoires of sorted circulating CD4+ T cell subsets between recently diagnosed type 1 diabetes patients and matched healthy donors. Regulatory and stem cell-like memory subsets were obtained from only 8 patients and roughly 8 healthy donors, while naive and central memory subsets were obtained from all 30 or so donors. The investigation overall reported the following: Because the HLA sub-analyses included only small numbers of individuals, any influence of HLA type on TCRB rearrangement was left unresolved. Because cDNA was sequenced instead of genomic DNA, activated cells with high expression could be over-represented, although the groups did not differ in activation or CD3 levels. Naive, central memory and regulatory TCRB repertoires appeared to be more alike among patients than among healthy donors. Type 1 diabetes patients showed a moderate but significant shortening of TCRB CDR3 length in all four CD4+ subsets. PCR may preferentially amplify shorter templates, but because patient and control samples were amplified and corrected together, any resulting skew would affect both groups equally. At VDJ recombination sites, type 1 diabetes patients had fewer insertions and more deleted nucleotides, which implies abnormalities in thymic rearrangement.

As encoded in the germline V gene, CDR1 is MDHEN while CDR2 is SYDVKM. Including the terminal cysteine and phenylalanine, the CDR3 comprises 12 residues. Only the CDR3 region is kept as DNA, spanning 36 bases read in frame from base 1. V drops 6 bases and J drops 7 bases, leaving 9 bases in between. The entire amount of isolated RNA was reverse transcribed using the High Capacity cDNA Reverse Transcription Kit, so the sequenced TCRB transcripts were expressed ones. Naive, central memory and regulatory T cell samples underwent deep immunoSEQ sequencing, averaging approximately 3.3 million total reads per sample. Sorted cells were lysed in RLT buffer, and RNA was extracted using DNase-treated RNeasy Micro or Mini kits according to cell number. Each cell subset was processed separately to prevent cross-contamination, with patient and healthy donor samples processed together. TCRB sequences were amplified from cDNA with the immunoSEQ multiplex PCR, producing 87-bp fragments spanning the CDR3 region. Amplicons were sequenced on the Illumina HiSeq platform. As for the original processing: Synthetic template baselines were used to correct PCR bias computationally, reads within Hamming distance 2 were collapsed, and singletons that could not be merged were discarded. Reads were aligned to IMGT to assign V, D and J genes, CDR3 length, and insertions or deletions at six rearrangement sites. Within each subset, clonotype counts were normalized to the number of sorted cells before true diversity and Gini coefficients were calculated with the tcR R package. The overlap coefficient, calculated on TCRB nucleotide sequences, was used to measure repertoire sharing. TCRdb carries this immuneACCESS record with in-frame sequences only. Its versions omit some clonotypes, under half of them owing to an unresolved V gene in the studies checked, with the rest unexplained. For V, J and clone size, that table is used; D and trimming come from the DNA. In all, the sample holds just under 150,000 clones, and approximately 13% of those were seen once. 1.3% of the sample belongs to the ten largest clones.

Each donor gave one peripheral blood draw, roughly 120 mL on average, collected into heparinised tubes. Naive, central memory, regulatory and stem cell-like memory CD4+ T cells were sorted on a BD FACSAria II using a panel including CD45RO, CCR7, CD25, CD127, CD95 and CD27. All sorted populations exceeded 95% purity. PBMCs were isolated right away by Lymphoprep density gradient centrifugation and were stained directly, without culture. To minimize batch effects, samples were stained and sorted in pairs, one healthy donor with one patient per experiment. This clone has a count of ten or more. What this receptor recognizes is not known. The input lacks base qualities; no much larger clone sits a single base away.

The TCR comes from a man younger than 35 with type 1 diabetes. The sample taken for sequencing was central memory CD4+ T cells from blood. The receptor chain draws on TRBV28 and TRBJ2-2; the D gene lacks a confident call. CDR3 loop: CASRGPGGELFF. The nucleotide sequence is given as TGTGCCAGCAGGGGCCCAGGCGGGGAGCTGTTTTTT.